This T cell receptor (beta chain) was captured in a study of identical twins. TCRdb analysed the 5' RACE reads with MiXCR anew, one entry per CDR3 protein. The data hold under 1 million distinct CDR3 sequences, with 9% to 15% observed a single time. The germline V gene encodes CDR1 LNHNV and CDR2 YYDKDF (reference sequence). This CDR3 contains 11 residues. V lost 3 bases to trimming and J lost 9 bases, with 6 bases between them. This same sample was also part of a study on yellow fever vaccine responses in identical twins.

The TCR originated in a woman younger than 35 in good health. The rearrangement links TRBV15 to TRBJ2-1; D gene ambiguous. The source material was PBMCs. The CDR3 DNA follows: TGTGCCACCAGCAGCCAAATTGAGCAGTTCTTC. Its translation is CATSSQIEQFF.